This is a list of T cell receptor beta chains from one sample in a study of T cells in Graves' hyperthyroidism and ophthalmopathy. TCRdb called the multiplex PCR reads again in MiXCR, with one record for every CDR3 protein. The sample holds 220,000 or so distinct CDR3 sequences, 16% seen once. The sample consisted of blood. These receptors all stem from a woman between 18 and 29 years old with Graves' ophthalmopathy. The CDR3 runs from the conserved cysteine through the conserved F or W. The D gene is left open where the match is weak. The size field is filled for only some rows; it gives once, few, many or a size class.

d_gene: NA
j_gene: TRBJ2-7
v_gene: TRBV28
abundance: many
CDR3nt: NA
CDR3aa: CASSFHFGTSGASSYEQYF

d_gene: TRBD2
j_gene: TRBJ2-7
v_gene: TRBV3-1
abundance: many
CDR3nt: TGTGCCAGCAGCCTGAGCCGGCGGGGGGCGCCCTACGAGCAGTACTTC
CDR3aa: CASSLSRRGAPYEQYF

d_gene: NA
j_gene: TRBJ2-4
v_gene: TRBV11-2
abundance: many
CDR3nt: TGTGCCAGCAGCTACGGTTTAGCCAAAAACATTCAGTACTTC
CDR3aa: CASSYGLAKNIQYF

d_gene: TRBD1
j_gene: TRBJ1-5
v_gene: TRBV28
abundance: few
CDR3nt: TGTGCCAGCAGTCCAGGGGCAGGGGGAAGTCGGCAGCCCCAGCATTTT
CDR3aa: CASSPGAGGSRQPQHF

d_gene: NA
j_gene: TRBJ1-2
v_gene: TRBV6-2/TRBV6-3
abundance: NA
CDR3nt: TGTGCCAGCAGTATAGGAATGGGGCAGAATTATGGCTACACCTTC
CDR3aa: CASSIGMGQNYGYTF

d_gene: TRBD2
j_gene: TRBJ2-3
v_gene: TRBV20-1
abundance: many
CDR3nt: TGCAGTGCTAGACCCGGGACTAGCGGGAGTGGCGATACGCAGTATTTT
CDR3aa: CSARPGTSGSGDTQYF

d_gene: NA
j_gene: TRBJ2-3
v_gene: TRBV7-8
abundance: many
CDR3nt: TGTGCCAGCAGCTTAGCGTACGCGGGTTTTGATACGCAGTATTTT
CDR3aa: CASSLAYAGFDTQYF

d_gene: NA
j_gene: TRBJ1-2
v_gene: TRBV28
abundance: many
CDR3nt: TGTGCCAGCAGTTTCATCACCGACTATGGCTACACCTTC
CDR3aa: CASSFITDYGYTF

d_gene: TRBD2
j_gene: TRBJ2-4
v_gene: TRBV28
abundance: NA
CDR3nt: TGTGCCAGCAGCTTTAGCGGGGCTAAAAACATTCAGTACTTC
CDR3aa: CASSFSGAKNIQYF

d_gene: NA
j_gene: TRBJ2-3
v_gene: TRBV2
abundance: many
CDR3nt: TGTGCCAGCAGTGAAGGACAGGCCGGGGCAGATACGCAGTATTTT
CDR3aa: CASSEGQAGADTQYF

d_gene: NA
j_gene: TRBJ1-2
v_gene: TRBV20-1
abundance: many
CDR3nt: TGCAGTGCGTACGACAGGATTTCGTATGGCTACACCTTC
CDR3aa: CSAYDRISYGYTF

d_gene: TRBD2
j_gene: TRBJ2-7
v_gene: TRBV6-2/TRBV6-3
abundance: many
CDR3nt: TGTGCCAGCAGCTGGACTAGCGGATTTCCCTACGAGCAGTACTTC
CDR3aa: CASSWTSGFPYEQYF

d_gene: NA
j_gene: TRBJ2-3
v_gene: TRBV7-2
abundance: many
CDR3nt: TGTGCCAGCAGCCTCAGCGGGTCCCCGCCAGATACGCAGTATTTT
CDR3aa: CASSLSGSPPDTQYF

d_gene: NA
j_gene: TRBJ2-7
v_gene: TRBV5-1
abundance: NA
CDR3nt: TGCGCCAGCAGCTTGATGCCCCGCGGGGCTAGCGAGCAGTACTTC
CDR3aa: CASSLMPRGASEQYF

d_gene: NA
j_gene: TRBJ1-1
v_gene: TRBV12-3/TRBV12-4
abundance: many
CDR3nt: TGTGCCAGCAGTTTTGCCGGAAGGGCGGTCACTGAAGCTTTCTTT
CDR3aa: CASSFAGRAVTEAFF

d_gene: NA
j_gene: TRBJ2-3
v_gene: TRBV10-3
abundance: few
CDR3nt: TGTGCCATCAGTGAAGAAGGGGGCGCGGGGACAGATACGCAGTATTTT
CDR3aa: CAISEEGGAGTDTQYF

d_gene: NA
j_gene: TRBJ1-5
v_gene: TRBV2
abundance: many
CDR3nt: TGTGCCAGCAGTAAAGAGGTGAATCAGCCCCAGCATTTT
CDR3aa: CASSKEVNQPQHF

d_gene: TRBD1
j_gene: TRBJ2-7
v_gene: TRBV19
abundance: NA
CDR3nt: TGTGCCAGTAGTATCGGACAGGGAGGATGGGAGCAGTACTTC
CDR3aa: CASSIGQGGWEQYF

d_gene: NA
j_gene: TRBJ1-5
v_gene: TRBV12-3/TRBV12-4
abundance: NA
CDR3nt: TGTGCCAGCAGTTTCTCGGGAGGTCAGCCCCAGCATTTT
CDR3aa: CASSFSGGQPQHF

d_gene: NA
j_gene: TRBJ2-7
v_gene: TRBV6-1
abundance: many
CDR3nt: TGTGCCAGCAGCCGCGGACTAAGCTCCTACGAGCAGTACTTC
CDR3aa: CASSRGLSSYEQYF